These T cell receptor beta chains were read from a single sample in a study of T cells of healthy individuals. TCRdb analysed the 5' RACE reads with MiXCR anew, one entry per CDR3 protein. Of some 82,000 distinct CDR3 sequences listed, 4% to 5.5% were seen once; the top ten hold roughly 7.6%. These receptors were taken from a female donor in good health. Both conserved end residues are part of each CDR3. Fields, in order: D gene, J gene, V gene, clone size, CDR3 protein, CDR3 DNA. The D gene is left open where the match is weak. Clone size is not always given. Where it is, it says once, few, many or a class for expanded clones.

d_call: TRBD1
j_call: TRBJ1-1
v_call: TRBV6-2/TRBV6-3
clone_size: many
cdr3_aa: CASRETGGFTEAFF
cdr3_nt: TGTGCCAGCAGAGAGACAGGGGGCTTCACTGAAGCTTTCTTT

d_call: -
j_call: TRBJ1-2
v_call: TRBV11-2
clone_size: -
cdr3_aa: CASSSPVANYGYTF
cdr3_nt: TGTGCCAGCAGCTCGCCGGTGGCTAACTATGGCTACACCTTC

d_call: -
j_call: TRBJ1-2
v_call: TRBV24-1
clone_size: few
cdr3_aa: CATSDPTAGVDGYTF
cdr3_nt: TGTGCCACCAGTGATCCAACAGCGGGGGTCGATGGCTACACCTTC

d_call: TRBD1
j_call: TRBJ1-1
v_call: TRBV6-5
clone_size: few
cdr3_aa: CASSYLTGAEAFF
cdr3_nt: TGTGCCAGCAGTTACTTAACAGGGGCTGAAGCTTTCTTT

d_call: -
j_call: TRBJ2-6
v_call: TRBV19
clone_size: few
cdr3_aa: CASSIGGGAAGANVLTF
cdr3_nt: TGTGCCAGTAGTATAGGGGGGGGCGCAGCTGGGGCCAACGTCCTGACTTTC

d_call: -
j_call: TRBJ2-7
v_call: TRBV6-2/TRBV6-3
clone_size: many
cdr3_aa: CASSYRASFGGTYEQYF
cdr3_nt: TGTGCCAGCAGTTACCGCGCGAGTTTTGGGGGCACCTACGAGCAGTACTTC

d_call: TRBD2
j_call: TRBJ2-3
v_call: TRBV9
clone_size: many
cdr3_aa: CASSVGGTSGLFTDTQYF
cdr3_nt: TGTGCCAGCAGCGTAGGAGGGACTAGCGGACTCTTCACAGATACGCAGTATTTT

d_call: -
j_call: TRBJ2-3
v_call: TRBV5-6
clone_size: many
cdr3_aa: CASTLTGTSTDTQYF
cdr3_nt: TGTGCCAGCACCCTGACAGGCACTAGCACAGATACGCAGTATTTT

d_call: TRBD2
j_call: TRBJ2-5
v_call: TRBV11-1
clone_size: -
cdr3_aa: CASSLGLAGHRRETQYF
cdr3_nt: TGTGCCAGCAGCTTAGGGCTAGCGGGACATCGTAGAGAGACCCAGTACTTC

d_call: -
j_call: TRBJ2-1
v_call: TRBV20-1
clone_size: -
cdr3_aa: CSTTSLDSYNEQFF
cdr3_nt: TGCAGTACAACTAGCCTCGACTCCTACAATGAGCAGTTCTTC

d_call: -
j_call: TRBJ2-5
v_call: TRBV18
clone_size: few
cdr3_aa: CASSPVLVEETQYF
cdr3_nt: TGTGCCAGCTCACCAGTGCTGGTAGAAGAGACCCAGTACTTC

d_call: -
j_call: TRBJ1-1
v_call: TRBV7-6
clone_size: -
cdr3_aa: CASSQTELTEAFF
cdr3_nt: TGTGCCAGCAGCCAAACAGAGCTCACTGAAGCTTTCTTT

d_call: TRBD2
j_call: TRBJ2-3
v_call: TRBV29-1
clone_size: many
cdr3_aa: CSVEWAGSGSSDTQYF
cdr3_nt: TGCAGCGTTGAATGGGCGGGAAGCGGGAGTTCAGATACGCAGTATTTT

d_call: TRBD1
j_call: TRBJ2-7
v_call: TRBV7-2
clone_size: many
cdr3_aa: CASSLGDRVDEQYF
cdr3_nt: TGTGCCAGCAGCTTAGGGGACAGGGTGGACGAGCAGTACTTC

d_call: TRBD2
j_call: TRBJ2-1
v_call: TRBV6-2/TRBV6-3
clone_size: many
cdr3_aa: CASSFGSGGFAGYNEQFF
cdr3_nt: TGTGCCAGCAGTTTCGGGTCGGGAGGTTTTGCGGGCTACAATGAGCAGTTCTTC

d_call: -
j_call: TRBJ2-3
v_call: TRBV29-1
clone_size: many
cdr3_aa: CSVWGQSTDTQYF
cdr3_nt: TGCAGCGTTTGGGGACAAAGCACAGATACGCAGTATTTT

d_call: TRBD1
j_call: TRBJ1-5
v_call: TRBV6-2/TRBV6-3
clone_size: many
cdr3_aa: CAITDRDNQPQHF
cdr3_nt: TGTGCCATAACCGACAGGGACAATCAGCCCCAGCATTTT

d_call: -
j_call: TRBJ1-6
v_call: TRBV20-1
clone_size: few
cdr3_aa: CSATAARQPLHF
cdr3_nt: TGCAGTGCTACCGCTGCTCGTCAACCCCTCCACTTT

d_call: -
j_call: TRBJ1-1
v_call: TRBV30
clone_size: few
cdr3_aa: CAWSAVRMNTEAFF
cdr3_nt: TGTGCCTGGAGCGCGGTCAGAATGAACACTGAAGCTTTCTTT

d_call: -
j_call: TRBJ2-2
v_call: TRBV7-6
clone_size: few
cdr3_aa: CAVRGKANTGELFF
cdr3_nt: TGTGCCGTCAGAGGCAAGGCGAACACCGGGGAGCTGTTTTTT

d_call: TRBD2
j_call: TRBJ2-3
v_call: TRBV7-2
clone_size: -
cdr3_aa: CASSSVGTSDLDTQYF
cdr3_nt: TGTGCCAGCAGCTCAGTCGGGACTAGCGACCTAGATACGCAGTATTTT

d_call: -
j_call: TRBJ2-3
v_call: TRBV5-4
clone_size: few
cdr3_aa: CASSLGQHSTDTQYF
cdr3_nt: TGTGCCAGCAGCTTGGGGCAGCATAGCACAGATACGCAGTATTTT

d_call: TRBD1
j_call: TRBJ1-6
v_call: TRBV5-1
clone_size: many
cdr3_aa: CASSLDRVSGSPLHF
cdr3_nt: TGCGCCAGCAGCTTAGACAGGGTTTCGGGTTCACCCCTCCACTTT

d_call: -
j_call: TRBJ1-1
v_call: TRBV11-2
clone_size: few
cdr3_aa: CASSLSGQFNTEAFF
cdr3_nt: TGTGCCAGCAGCTTATCTGGTCAGTTCAACACTGAAGCTTTCTTT

d_call: -
j_call: TRBJ1-5
v_call: TRBV28
clone_size: few
cdr3_aa: CASSLWEANQPQHF
cdr3_nt: TGTGCCAGCAGTTTATGGGAAGCTAATCAGCCCCAGCATTTT

d_call: TRBD1
j_call: TRBJ2-1
v_call: TRBV7-2
clone_size: few
cdr3_aa: CASSPSRDRDEQFF
cdr3_nt: TGTGCCAGCAGTCCGTCCCGGGACAGGGATGAGCAGTTCTTC

d_call: TRBD2
j_call: TRBJ2-5
v_call: TRBV29-1
clone_size: many
cdr3_aa: CSVGLSGRQETQYF
cdr3_nt: TGCAGCGTTGGACTTAGCGGGAGGCAAGAGACCCAGTACTTC

d_call: -
j_call: TRBJ2-7
v_call: TRBV7-2
clone_size: many
cdr3_aa: CASSFGQLSSYEQYF
cdr3_nt: TGTGCCAGCAGCTTCGGGCAGTTGAGCTCCTACGAGCAGTACTTC

d_call: -
j_call: TRBJ2-3
v_call: TRBV15
clone_size: many
cdr3_aa: CATSRPSTEGGERAPMDTQYF
cdr3_nt: TGTGCCACCAGCAGACCCAGTACCGAAGGGGGGGAGCGAGCCCCGATGGATACGCAGTATTTT

d_call: TRBD2
j_call: TRBJ2-1
v_call: TRBV29-1
clone_size: many
cdr3_aa: CSVGVGTSDYNEQFF
cdr3_nt: TGCAGCGTCGGGGTTGGGACTAGCGACTACAATGAGCAGTTCTTC

d_call: TRBD1
j_call: TRBJ2-3
v_call: TRBV13
clone_size: many
cdr3_aa: CASSSQPGTGVNGSTDTQYF
cdr3_nt: TGTGCCAGCAGCTCTCAACCCGGGACAGGGGTAAATGGCAGCACAGATACGCAGTATTTT

d_call: TRBD2
j_call: TRBJ2-7
v_call: TRBV20-1
clone_size: many
cdr3_aa: CSARDLAGPYEQYF
cdr3_nt: TGCAGTGCTAGAGATCTAGCGGGGCCCTACGAGCAGTACTTC

d_call: -
j_call: TRBJ2-3
v_call: TRBV7-2
clone_size: many
cdr3_aa: CASSYGLTQYTQYF
cdr3_nt: TGTGCCAGCAGCTACGGACTGACGCAATATACGCAGTATTTT

d_call: -
j_call: TRBJ2-3
v_call: TRBV20-1
clone_size: many
cdr3_aa: CSARVIGSRFGTDTQYF
cdr3_nt: TGCAGTGCAAGGGTCATCGGGAGCAGGTTTGGGACAGATACGCAGTATTTT

d_call: -
j_call: TRBJ2-1
v_call: TRBV20-1
clone_size: many
cdr3_aa: CSASWTNKGNEQFF
cdr3_nt: TGCAGTGCTAGTTGGACTAACAAGGGGAATGAGCAGTTCTTC

d_call: -
j_call: TRBJ2-5
v_call: TRBV4-3
clone_size: -
cdr3_aa: CASSQGWAQESKKTQYF
cdr3_nt: TGCGCCAGCAGCCAAGGTTGGGCTCAGGAGAGCAAGAAGACCCAGTACTTC

d_call: TRBD2
j_call: TRBJ2-3
v_call: TRBV29-1
clone_size: many
cdr3_aa: CSVELAGVYTDTQYF
cdr3_nt: TGCAGCGTTGAACTAGCGGGTGTTTACACAGATACGCAGTATTTT

d_call: -
j_call: TRBJ1-1
v_call: TRBV21-1
clone_size: many
cdr3_aa: CASSKGPDNTEAFF
cdr3_nt: TGTGCCAGCAGCAAAGGTCCAGATAACACTGAAGCTTTCTTT

d_call: -
j_call: TRBJ2-7
v_call: TRBV15
clone_size: many
cdr3_aa: CATSRDLQDEQYF
cdr3_nt: TGTGCCACCAGCAGAGATCTCCAGGACGAGCAGTACTTC

d_call: -
j_call: TRBJ1-6
v_call: TRBV13
clone_size: -
cdr3_aa: CASSASDRSTSSPLHF
cdr3_nt: TGTGCCAGCAGCGCAAGTGACAGGTCTACCTCCTCACCCCTCCACTTT

d_call: TRBD1
j_call: TRBJ1-2
v_call: TRBV13
clone_size: few
cdr3_aa: CASSLVYRGALGYGYTF
cdr3_nt: TGTGCCAGCAGCTTAGTTTACAGGGGGGCCTTGGGCTATGGCTACACCTTC